This T cell receptor beta chain was captured by sequencing in a study of Graves' ophthalmopathy and Graves' hyperthyroidism. General observations from the study: A model built from 13 signatures distinguished ophthalmopathy from stable hyperthyroidism with 87.88% sensitivity and around 81% specificity.

This clonotype was counted ten times or more. Its specificity is unknown. Germline-derived CDR1 and CDR2 are SNHLY and FYNNEI. The length of the CDR3 is 14 residues. Trimming removed 8 bases from V and 10 bases from J; junction bases left unmatched: 11. Beta-chain TCR CDR3 regions were amplified from RNA transcripts. The first round was an RT-PCR with HTBI primers, and the second round was a multiplex PCR. TCRdb reanalysed the multiplex PCR reads using MiXCR and keeps one entry per CDR3 protein. Found here are more than 150,000 distinct CDR3 sequences, approximately 40% of them singletons; the top ten hold approximately 6.3%.

The TCR originated in a woman in her 40s with Graves' ophthalmopathy. V usage is TRBV2 and J usage is TRBJ1-6; 7 nucleotides line up with TRBD1. Material: peripheral blood. CDR3 coding DNA: TGTGCCAGCCGGGAGACAGGGTCGGGATCACCCCTCCACTTT. Amino acid sequence: CASRETGSGSPLHF.